This T cell receptor beta chain was observed in a study of blood T cell repertoires in COVID-19. Study-wide context: Some COVID-19 samples were acute and others convalescent; all came from the United States, Italy and Spain. Sources were T cells, B-cell-depleted T cells, or PBMCs; the material itself was cDNA or gDNA.

Trimming took 5 bases from V and 6 from J; bases not matched to a gene: 12. Germline V gene data show CDR1 as MNHEY and CDR2 as SMNVEV (reference sequence). There are 15 residues in the CDR3. Per the original data handling: Amplification with reference gene primers provided the estimates of nucleated cell counts. This table comes from immunoSEQ multiplex PCR, and its TCRdb copy is limited to in-frame clones, with some not included. Clonal size and the V and J genes are those of that table, whereas D and trimming came from the DNA. The sample includes 97,000 or so clones, 70% to 85% of them seen just once.

The receptor was isolated from a man in his 60s with active or convalescent COVID-19. The chain combines TRBV27 with TRBJ1-1; 7 bases map to TRBD1. Sequences were obtained from peripheral blood. The CDR3 DNA reads as TGTGCCAGCAGTCATACAGGGGTAGTGCGCGCTGAAGCTTTCTTT. Translation: CASSHTGVVRAEAFF.